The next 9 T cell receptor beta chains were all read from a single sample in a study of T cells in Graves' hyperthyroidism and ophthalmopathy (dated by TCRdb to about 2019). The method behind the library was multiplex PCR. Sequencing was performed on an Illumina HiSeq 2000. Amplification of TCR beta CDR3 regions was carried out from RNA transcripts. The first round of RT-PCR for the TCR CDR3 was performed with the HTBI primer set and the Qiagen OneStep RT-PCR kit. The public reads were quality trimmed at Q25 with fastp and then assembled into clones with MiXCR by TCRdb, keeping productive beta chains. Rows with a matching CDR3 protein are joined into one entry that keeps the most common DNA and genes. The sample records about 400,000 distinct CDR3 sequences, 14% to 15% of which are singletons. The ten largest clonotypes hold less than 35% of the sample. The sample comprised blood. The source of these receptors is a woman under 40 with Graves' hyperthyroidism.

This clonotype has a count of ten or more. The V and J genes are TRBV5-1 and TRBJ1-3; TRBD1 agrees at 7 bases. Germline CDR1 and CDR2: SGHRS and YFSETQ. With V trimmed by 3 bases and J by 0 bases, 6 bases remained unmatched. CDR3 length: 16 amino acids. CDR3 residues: CASSWTTGDSGNTIYF. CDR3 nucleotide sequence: TGCGCCAGCAGCTGGACCACAGGGGACTCTGGAAACACCATATATTTT.

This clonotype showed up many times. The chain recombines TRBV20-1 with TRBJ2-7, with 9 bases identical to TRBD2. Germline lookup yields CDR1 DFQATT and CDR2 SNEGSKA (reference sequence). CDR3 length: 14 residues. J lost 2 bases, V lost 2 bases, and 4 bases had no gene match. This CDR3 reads CSARPPSGAYEQYF. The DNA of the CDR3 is TGCAGTGCTAGACCTCCTAGCGGGGCCTACGAGCAGTACTTC.

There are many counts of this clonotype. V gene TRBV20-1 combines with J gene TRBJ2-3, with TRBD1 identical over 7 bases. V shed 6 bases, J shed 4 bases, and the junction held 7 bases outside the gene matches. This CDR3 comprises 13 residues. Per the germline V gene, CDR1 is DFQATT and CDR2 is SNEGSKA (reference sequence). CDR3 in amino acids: CSAPRQGPDTQYF. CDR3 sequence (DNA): TGCAGTGCCCCCCGACAGGGCCCAGATACGCAGTATTTT.

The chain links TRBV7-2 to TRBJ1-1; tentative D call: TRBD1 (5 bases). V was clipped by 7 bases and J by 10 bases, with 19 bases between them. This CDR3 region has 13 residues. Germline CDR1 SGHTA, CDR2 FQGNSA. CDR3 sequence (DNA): TGTGCCAGCACTTTTGGGGGTGGGGCGGGAGCTTTCTTT. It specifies CASTFGGGAGAFF.

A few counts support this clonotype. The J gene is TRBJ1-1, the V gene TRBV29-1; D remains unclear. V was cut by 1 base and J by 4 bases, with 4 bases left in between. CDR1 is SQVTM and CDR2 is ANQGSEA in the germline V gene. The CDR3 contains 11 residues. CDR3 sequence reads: CSVEGFTEAFF. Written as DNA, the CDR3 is TGCAGCGTTGAAGGGTTCACTGAAGCTTTCTTT.

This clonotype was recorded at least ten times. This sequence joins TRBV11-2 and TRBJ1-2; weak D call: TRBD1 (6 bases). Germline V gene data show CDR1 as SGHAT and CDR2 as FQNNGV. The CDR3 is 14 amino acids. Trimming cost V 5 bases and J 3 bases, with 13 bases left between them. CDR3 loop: CASSPGQTYYGYTF. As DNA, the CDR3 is TGTGCCAGCAGCCCTGGACAGACGTACTATGGCTACACCTTC.

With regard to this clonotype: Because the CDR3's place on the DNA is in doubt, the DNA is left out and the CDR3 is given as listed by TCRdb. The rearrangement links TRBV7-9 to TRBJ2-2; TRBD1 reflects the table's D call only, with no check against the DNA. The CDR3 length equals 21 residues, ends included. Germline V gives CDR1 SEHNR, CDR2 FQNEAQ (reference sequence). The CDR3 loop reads CASTPGKDTQYFGPGTGELFF.

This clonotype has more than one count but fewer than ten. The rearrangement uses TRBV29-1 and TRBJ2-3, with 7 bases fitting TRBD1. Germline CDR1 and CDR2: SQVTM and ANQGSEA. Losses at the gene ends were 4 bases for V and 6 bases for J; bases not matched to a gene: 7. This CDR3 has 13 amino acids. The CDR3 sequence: CSVAPGQKDTQYF. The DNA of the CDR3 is TGCAGCGTTGCCCCGGGACAGAAGGATACGCAGTATTTT.

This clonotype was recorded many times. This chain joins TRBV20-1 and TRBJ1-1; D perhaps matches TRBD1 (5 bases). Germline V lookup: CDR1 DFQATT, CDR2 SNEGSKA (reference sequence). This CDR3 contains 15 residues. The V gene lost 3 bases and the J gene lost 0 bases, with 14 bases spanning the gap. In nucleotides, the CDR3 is TGCAGTGCTAGTTCCGCAGGGAGTATGAACACTGAAGCTTTCTTT. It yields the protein CSASSAGSMNTEAFF.